Listed below are T cell receptor beta chains from one sample, sequenced in a study of regulatory T cells in long-lasting Graves disease. TCRdb itself ran the multiplex PCR reads through MiXCR, one entry per CDR3 protein. This table has roughly 430,000 distinct CDR3 sequences, 16% appearing once. The same data also went into a second study, on T cells in Graves' hyperthyroidism and ophthalmopathy.

The input for sequencing was peripheral blood mononuclear cells (PBMCs), taken at new diagnosis, from a patient treated with antithyroid drugs. The receptors were gathered from a woman aged 25-40 years with Graves disease. The CDR3 runs from the conserved cysteine through the conserved F or W. The D gene is left open where the match is weak. Clone sizes are given selectively: once, few, many, or a class where the clone is expanded.

V gene: TRBV20-1; J gene: TRBJ2-7; clone size: many; CDR3 length: 16; D gene: .; CDR3 DNA: TGCAGTGCTAGAGACCCACCAGGTGCCGTCTCCTACGAGCAGTACTTC; CDR3 protein: CSARDPPGAVSYEQYF
V gene: TRBV6-1; J gene: TRBJ2-7; clone size: many; CDR3 length: 14; D gene: TRBD2; CDR3 DNA: TGTGCCAGCAGTAAGGGACTAGCGGGAGTCGAGCAGTACTTC; CDR3 protein: CASSKGLAGVEQYF
V gene: TRBV7-8; J gene: TRBJ2-2; clone size: once; CDR3 length: 17; D gene: .; CDR3 DNA: TGTGCCAGCAGCTTTCCCCGACCAGCGGCGAACACCGGGGAGCTGTTTTTT; CDR3 protein: CASSFPRPAANTGELFF
V gene: TRBV18; J gene: TRBJ1-5; clone size: few; CDR3 length: 21; D gene: TRBD1; CDR3 DNA: TGTGCCAGCTCACAGCTCGAAATTTTCCGGGACAGGGGGGTTTCACGCCAGCCCCAGCATTTT; CDR3 protein: CASSQLEIFRDRGVSRQPQHF
V gene: TRBV12-3/TRBV12-4; J gene: TRBJ2-1; clone size: many; CDR3 length: 15; D gene: .; CDR3 DNA: TGTGCCAGCAGTTTATGGCTGAAGGACTACAATGAGCAGTTCTTC; CDR3 protein: CASSLWLKDYNEQFF
V gene: TRBV9; J gene: TRBJ2-1; clone size: many; CDR3 length: 16; D gene: TRBD2; CDR3 DNA: TGTGCCAGCAGCGTAGGTGGGGCTAGCGGGAGGGCCGGGCAGTTCTTC; CDR3 protein: CASSVGGASGRAGQFF
V gene: TRBV6-2/TRBV6-3; J gene: TRBJ1-1; clone size: .; CDR3 length: 14; D gene: .; CDR3 DNA: TGTGCCAGCACCACGGCAGGCACTGGCACTGAAGCTTTCTTT; CDR3 protein: CASTTAGTGTEAFF
V gene: TRBV11-2; J gene: TRBJ2-7; clone size: many; CDR3 length: 20; D gene: TRBD2; CDR3 DNA: TGTGCCAGCAGCGTTCCGGGACTAGCGGGAGGTCCGTCCTACTCCTACGAGCAGTACTTC; CDR3 protein: CASSVPGLAGGPSYSYEQYF
V gene: TRBV27; J gene: TRBJ1-4; clone size: few; CDR3 length: 16; D gene: TRBD1; CDR3 DNA: TGTGCCAGCAGTGCCGGGACAGGGCCCTTAGGGGAAAAACTGTTTTTT; CDR3 protein: CASSAGTGPLGEKLFF
V gene: TRBV12-3/TRBV12-4; J gene: TRBJ2-7; clone size: many; CDR3 length: 13; D gene: .; CDR3 DNA: TGTGCCAGCAGTTTGGAAGGTTCCCACGAGCAGTACTTC; CDR3 protein: CASSLEGSHEQYF
V gene: TRBV6-9; J gene: TRBJ1-6; clone size: once; CDR3 length: 16; D gene: .; CDR3 DNA: TGTGCCTGCAGTTACCCCCAGGGCGGGTATAATTCACCCCTCCACTTT; CDR3 protein: CACSYPQGGYNSPLHF
V gene: TRBV10-3; J gene: TRBJ2-1; clone size: many; CDR3 length: 14; D gene: .; CDR3 DNA: TGTGCCATCAGTGAGTCAGCATCGGGCAATGAGCAGTTCTTC; CDR3 protein: CAISESASGNEQFF
V gene: TRBV27; J gene: TRBJ1-5; clone size: .; CDR3 length: 16; D gene: .; CDR3 DNA: TGTGCCAGCAGTCCCCCGAGGAGATATAGCAATCAGCCCCAGCATTTT; CDR3 protein: CASSPPRRYSNQPQHF
V gene: TRBV7-9; J gene: TRBJ2-7; clone size: many; CDR3 length: 13; D gene: .; CDR3 DNA: TGTGCCAGCACCCCCTTGATGAGGAACGAGCAGTACTTC; CDR3 protein: CASTPLMRNEQYF
V gene: TRBV7-2; J gene: TRBJ2-2; clone size: many; CDR3 length: 16; D gene: .; CDR3 DNA: TGTGCCAGCACCCACGGAGGCAGGGGGGGGGGCGGGGAGCTGTTTTTT; CDR3 protein: CASTHGGRGGGGELFF
V gene: TRBV5-1; J gene: TRBJ2-3; clone size: many; CDR3 length: 13; D gene: .; CDR3 DNA: TGCGCCAGCAGCTTGGGGACGGGAGATACGCAGTATTTT; CDR3 protein: CASSLGTGDTQYF
V gene: TRBV14; J gene: TRBJ2-7; clone size: many; CDR3 length: 13; D gene: .; CDR3 DNA: TGTGCCAGCAGCCAAGTGGACATTTACGAGCAGTACTTC; CDR3 protein: CASSQVDIYEQYF
V gene: TRBV6-2/TRBV6-3; J gene: TRBJ1-2; clone size: few; CDR3 length: 14; D gene: .; CDR3 DNA: TGTGCCGCTAGGCCCGGGGGAAGGTTTGGTGGCTACACCTTC; CDR3 protein: CAARPGGRFGGYTF
V gene: TRBV7-9; J gene: TRBJ1-2; clone size: .; CDR3 length: 15; D gene: TRBD1; CDR3 DNA: TGTGCCAGCAGCTTTGACAGGGGTTCCTTTTATGGCTACACCTTC; CDR3 protein: CASSFDRGSFYGYTF
V gene: TRBV20-1; J gene: TRBJ2-7; clone size: many; CDR3 length: 12; D gene: .; CDR3 DNA: TGCAGTGCTAGAGATTTACGGTACGAGCAGTACTTC; CDR3 protein: CSARDLRYEQYF
V gene: TRBV5-6; J gene: TRBJ2-2; clone size: few; CDR3 length: 12; D gene: .; CDR3 DNA: TGTGCCAGCAGCCTCCCGTCCGGGGAGCTGTTTTTT; CDR3 protein: CASSLPSGELFF
V gene: TRBV29-1; J gene: TRBJ2-7; clone size: many; CDR3 length: 11; D gene: .; CDR3 DNA: TGCAGCGTTCGTAGCGCCTACGAGCAGTACTTC; CDR3 protein: CSVRSAYEQYF
V gene: TRBV27; J gene: TRBJ1-4; clone size: .; CDR3 length: 16; D gene: .; CDR3 DNA: TGTGCCAGCAGTTTCGGTACGGTGGGAGTCGGAGAAAAACTGTTTTTT; CDR3 protein: CASSFGTVGVGEKLFF
V gene: TRBV4-2; J gene: TRBJ2-3; clone size: many; CDR3 length: 17; D gene: TRBD2; CDR3 DNA: TGTGCCAGCAGCCAATGGTCTGCTCGGGAGGCGACAGATACGCAGTATTTT; CDR3 protein: CASSQWSAREATDTQYF
V gene: TRBV7-3; J gene: TRBJ2-7; clone size: .; CDR3 length: 14; D gene: TRBD2; CDR3 DNA: TGTGCCAGCAGCTCTATAGCGGGAGCCAACGAGCAGTACTTC; CDR3 protein: CASSSIAGANEQYF
V gene: TRBV3-1; J gene: TRBJ2-1; clone size: many; CDR3 length: 14; D gene: .; CDR3 DNA: TGTGCCAGCAGCTCGAGCACGGTTCACAATGAGCAGTTCTTC; CDR3 protein: CASSSSTVHNEQFF
V gene: TRBV6-2/TRBV6-3; J gene: TRBJ1-1; clone size: few; CDR3 length: 15; D gene: .; CDR3 DNA: TGTGCCAGCAGTGGGGACCTCACGTCGAACACTGAAGCTTTCTTT; CDR3 protein: CASSGDLTSNTEAFF
V gene: TRBV27; J gene: TRBJ2-1; clone size: many; CDR3 length: 14; D gene: TRBD2; CDR3 DNA: TGTGCCAGCAGCGGTAGCGGGTACTACAATGAGCAGTTCTTC; CDR3 protein: CASSGSGYYNEQFF
V gene: TRBV6-9; J gene: TRBJ2-7; clone size: .; CDR3 length: 13; D gene: .; CDR3 DNA: TGTGCCAGCAGTTTCTCGGAGTCCTACGAGCAGTACTTC; CDR3 protein: CASSFSESYEQYF
V gene: TRBV7-9; J gene: TRBJ2-7; clone size: many; CDR3 length: 15; D gene: TRBD1; CDR3 DNA: TGTGCCAGCAGCTGGGGGACAGGTGACTCCTACGAGCAGTACTTC; CDR3 protein: CASSWGTGDSYEQYF
V gene: TRBV7-9; J gene: TRBJ2-3; clone size: many; CDR3 length: 11; D gene: .; CDR3 DNA: TGTGCCAGCAGCCTCGGAGGGGCCCAGTATTTT; CDR3 protein: CASSLGGAQYF
V gene: TRBV28; J gene: TRBJ2-5; clone size: many; CDR3 length: 14; D gene: .; CDR3 DNA: TGTGCCAGCAGTATCACAGGGTTCCAAGAGACCCAGTACTTC; CDR3 protein: CASSITGFQETQYF
V gene: TRBV20-1; J gene: TRBJ1-5; clone size: .; CDR3 length: 15; D gene: .; CDR3 DNA: TGCAGTGCCACGCAAACGTCCCGGGGCAATCAGCCCCAGCATTTT; CDR3 protein: CSATQTSRGNQPQHF
V gene: TRBV7-7; J gene: TRBJ2-3; clone size: few; CDR3 length: 13; D gene: .; CDR3 DNA: TGTGCTAGCAGCCCCTGGACAGCAGATACGCAGTATTTT; CDR3 protein: CASSPWTADTQYF
V gene: TRBV7-8; J gene: TRBJ2-3; clone size: .; CDR3 length: 15; D gene: .; CDR3 DNA: TGTGCCAGCAGTCAGCGGCGGGACCTCGGGCATACGCACTATTTT; CDR3 protein: CASSQRRDLGHTHYF
V gene: TRBV27; J gene: TRBJ2-1; clone size: many; CDR3 length: 16; D gene: TRBD1; CDR3 DNA: TGTGCCAGCTGGACAGGGTCTCCGAGGAATGGCAATGAGCAGTTCTTC; CDR3 protein: CASWTGSPRNGNEQFF
V gene: TRBV29-1; J gene: TRBJ2-5; clone size: few; CDR3 length: 13; D gene: .; CDR3 DNA: TGCAGCGTTGAAATGGGATTCCAAGAGACCCAGTACTTC; CDR3 protein: CSVEMGFQETQYF
V gene: TRBV29-1; J gene: TRBJ2-2; clone size: once; CDR3 length: 13; D gene: .; CDR3 DNA: TGCAGCGTTATCGGGGTGGGGGGCCGGGAGCTGTTTTTT; CDR3 protein: CSVIGVGGRELFF
V gene: TRBV15; J gene: TRBJ1-3; clone size: .; CDR3 length: 18; D gene: TRBD1; CDR3 DNA: TGTGCCACCAGCAGAGATTCCTTGAGGACAGGGGCTGGAAACACCATATATTTT; CDR3 protein: CATSRDSLRTGAGNTIYF
V gene: TRBV12-3/TRBV12-4; J gene: TRBJ2-1; clone size: many; CDR3 length: 15; D gene: TRBD2; CDR3 DNA: TGTGCCAGCAGTTCCCTAGCGGGAGGGCTCAATGAGCAGTTCTTC; CDR3 protein: CASSSLAGGLNEQFF